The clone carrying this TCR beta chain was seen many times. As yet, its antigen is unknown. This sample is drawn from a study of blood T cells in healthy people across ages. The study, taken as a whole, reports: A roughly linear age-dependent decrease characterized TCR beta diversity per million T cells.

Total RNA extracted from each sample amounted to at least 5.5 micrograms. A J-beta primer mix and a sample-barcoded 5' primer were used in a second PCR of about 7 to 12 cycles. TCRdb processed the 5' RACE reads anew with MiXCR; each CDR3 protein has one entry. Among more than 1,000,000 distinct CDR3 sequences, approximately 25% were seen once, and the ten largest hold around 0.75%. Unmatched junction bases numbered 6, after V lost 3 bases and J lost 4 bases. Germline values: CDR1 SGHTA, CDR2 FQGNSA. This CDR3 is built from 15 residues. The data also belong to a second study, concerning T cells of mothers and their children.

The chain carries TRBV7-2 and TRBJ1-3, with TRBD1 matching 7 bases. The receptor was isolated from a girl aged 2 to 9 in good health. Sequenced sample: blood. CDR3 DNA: TGTGCCAGCAGCTTCCCGCCGACAGGGGGAAACACCATATATTTT. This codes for CASSFPPTGGNTIYF.